This is a list of T cell receptor beta chains from one sample in a study of T-cell reconstitution after alpha-beta-depleted transplantation in children. TCRdb reprocessed the PCR reads with MiXCR, giving one entry per CDR3 protein. The sample shows hundreds of thousands of distinct CDR3 sequences, roughly 15% of them seen only once. Sequenced here: PBMCs, mostly from graft donor cells, sampled 360 days after TCRalphabeta/CD19-depleted stem cell transplant. The receptors originated from a male patient between 2 and 10 years old who had a stem cell transplant for acute lymphoblastic leukemia, so the T cells may come from the graft donor. The CDR3 runs from the conserved cysteine through the conserved F or W. D genes are given only for firm matches. Clone size, where shown, is once, few, many, or a class for clones that have expanded.

abundance	v_gene	j_gene	d_gene	CDR3nt	CDR3aa
.	TRBV3-1	TRBJ2-1	TRBD2	TGTGCCAGCAGCCAAGATGATCCCATACTGCGGGAGGGCCTCTACAATGAGCAGTTCTTC	CASSQDDPILREGLYNEQFF
few	TRBV6-2/TRBV6-3	TRBJ2-1	.	TGTGCCAGCAGTTACTCTCCGGACAGCTACAATGAGCAGTTCTTC	CASSYSPDSYNEQFF
.	TRBV6-5	TRBJ2-1	TRBD2	TGTGCCAGCAGTTCGTCCCAATACAGCGGGGTCTCCTACAATGAGCAGTTCTTC	CASSSSQYSGVSYNEQFF
.	TRBV28	TRBJ2-7	TRBD2	TGTGCCAGCAGTTCTACCCCCAGCGGGAGCGACGAGCAGTACTTC	CASSSTPSGSDEQYF
few	TRBV4-2	TRBJ2-1	TRBD2	TGTGCCAGCAGCCAAGTTTTCTCCCCTAGCGGATACAATGAGCAGTTCTTC	CASSQVFSPSGYNEQFF
.	TRBV25-1	TRBJ2-3	.	TGTGCCAGCAGTGAAACCCTCCATAGACAGGGCACAGATACGCAGTATTTT	CASSETLHRQGTDTQYF
few	TRBV28	TRBJ2-5	TRBD2	TGTGCCAGCAGTCCAGCGGGAGGTTTTGAGTACCAAGAGACCCAGTACTTC	CASSPAGGFEYQETQYF
few	TRBV7-9	TRBJ1-5	.	TGTGCCAGCAGCTCTACAGGGTTGGGGGCACGGCCCCAGCATTTT	CASSSTGLGARPQHF
.	TRBV6-2/TRBV6-3	TRBJ1-5	.	TGTGCCAGCAGTTACTTGAATAGCAATCAGCCCCAGCATTTT	CASSYLNSNQPQHF
.	TRBV4-3	TRBJ2-7	TRBD2	TGCGCCAGCAGCCAAGCAGCGGGGGCTTACGAGCAGTACTTC	CASSQAAGAYEQYF
.	TRBV4-3	TRBJ2-3	.	TGCGCCAGCAGCCTACACCGACCCGGGACCAGCCGACTAACAGATACGCAGTATTTT	CASSLHRPGTSRLTDTQYF
.	TRBV4-1	TRBJ2-3	.	TGCGCCAGCAGCCAAGATCGGCAGAGACCCGGTGCGGATACGCAGTATTTT	CASSQDRQRPGADTQYF
few	TRBV11-2	TRBJ2-3	.	TGTGCCAGCAGACCACTCGGCGGGGGCACAGATACGCAGTATTTT	CASRPLGGGTDTQYF
few	TRBV4-3	TRBJ2-3	.	TGCGCCAGCAGCCACCTTCCAGGGGCCAACGCTAGGGATACGCAGTATTTT	CASSHLPGANARDTQYF
few	TRBV5-6	TRBJ1-1	TRBD1	TGTGCCAGCAGCCCGCTTGGACAGGGAAGAACTGAAGCTTTCTTT	CASSPLGQGRTEAFF
.	TRBV28	TRBJ1-2	TRBD1	TGTGCCAGCAGTTCGCCCCCCCCGGGGACAGTCTATGGCTACACCTTC	CASSSPPPGTVYGYTF
few	TRBV6-5	TRBJ1-2	TRBD1	TGTGCCAGCAGTTACCCCGGACAGGTCTATGGCTACACCTTC	CASSYPGQVYGYTF
.	TRBV7-2	TRBJ2-2	TRBD2	TGTGCCAGCAGCTCTCGGACTAGCTTGAACACCGGGGAGCTGTTTTTT	CASSSRTSLNTGELFF
.	TRBV29-1	TRBJ2-5	TRBD1	TGCAGCGCGTACACCCGGGACAGGGTCCAAGAGACCCAGTACTTC	CSAYTRDRVQETQYF
.	TRBV18	TRBJ1-1	.	TGTGCCAGCTCACAAAACACAGGCACTGAAGCTTTCTTT	CASSQNTGTEAFF
few	TRBV5-1	TRBJ2-3	.	TGCGCCAGCCCCCGCCGGGAGAGCACAGATACGCAGTATTTT	CASPRRESTDTQYF
few	TRBV14	TRBJ2-1	TRBD2	TGTGCCAGCAGCCGGAGACTAGCGGCTTACAATGAGCAGTTCTTC	CASSRRLAAYNEQFF
.	TRBV6-2/TRBV6-3	TRBJ2-3	.	TGTGCCAGCAGTTACCAGGTACAAGCCACAGATACGCAGTATTTT	CASSYQVQATDTQYF
few	TRBV12-3/TRBV12-4	TRBJ2-6	.	TGTGCCAGCAGGCTGGGGGCCAACGTCCTGACTTTC	CASRLGANVLTF
many	TRBV6-1	TRBJ1-6	.	TGTGCCAGCAGTCCGACGGGAAATAATTCACCCCTCCACTTT	CASSPTGNNSPLHF
.	TRBV4-3	TRBJ1-6	.	TGCGCCAGCAGCCAAGACTCGGGGACTCTCCACTTT	CASSQDSGTLHF
few	TRBV9	TRBJ2-1	TRBD1	TGTGCCAGCAGCGTAAGGGGACAGGTCCTCTTCAATGAGCAGTTCTTC	CASSVRGQVLFNEQFF
few	TRBV9	TRBJ2-3	.	TGTGCCAGCAGCGTAGAAGGCAGGGAAACAGATACGCAGTATTTT	CASSVEGRETDTQYF
.	TRBV29-1	TRBJ1-4	.	TGCAGCGTTCTACAGGGTGGGGCTAATGAAAAACTGTTTTTT	CSVLQGGANEKLFF
.	TRBV7-8	TRBJ1-1	.	TGTGCCAGCAGCTTCCGTCAATGGGGAAGGACTGAAGCTTTCTTT	CASSFRQWGRTEAFF
.	TRBV29-1	TRBJ1-5	.	TGCAGCGTTACGTTTGAGGGCAGTTTTAATCAGCCCCAGCATTTT	CSVTFEGSFNQPQHF
few	TRBV9	TRBJ2-1	.	TGTGCCAGCAGCGTAGAAGAAGCTCCCCCGTACAATGAGCAGTTCTTC	CASSVEEAPPYNEQFF
.	TRBV12-3/TRBV12-4	TRBJ1-5	.	TGTGCCAGCACCAATAGCAATCAGCCCCAGCATTTT	CASTNSNQPQHF
.	TRBV28	TRBJ2-7	TRBD2	TGTGCCAGCAGTTCCCCCTGGGAGGAGCGGGAGAAGCGAAACGAGCAGTACTTC	CASSSPWEEREKRNEQYF
few	TRBV20-1	TRBJ2-7	TRBD2	TGCAGTGTCCGTGGCTCGTCCTCGGGGGGGTACGAGCAGTACTTC	CSVRGSSSGGYEQYF
few	TRBV20-1	TRBJ1-1	TRBD1	TGCAGTGCTCGGGTAAGGGGGCGGGACACTGAAGCTTTCTTT	CSARVRGRDTEAFF
few	TRBV20-1	TRBJ1-5	.	TGCAGTGCTAGAGCAGGGGTAGGTCAGCCCCAGCATTTT	CSARAGVGQPQHF
few	TRBV16	TRBJ1-3	TRBD1	TGTGCCAGCAGCCAATCCCAGGGGGCGAACACCATATATTTT	CASSQSQGANTIYF
many	TRBV4-1	TRBJ2-2	.	TGCGCCAGCAGCCAAGAGGGGGAAAACACCGGGGAGCTGTTTTTT	CASSQEGENTGELFF
few	TRBV7-8	TRBJ1-5	.	TGTGCCAGCAGCTTAGCAGGAGGGGCCGGCAATCAGCCCCAGCATTTT	CASSLAGGAGNQPQHF